A selection of T cell receptor beta chains follows, all from one sample in a study of vaccination and CD4 T cells after COVID-19. TCRdb called the PCR reads again in MiXCR, with one record for every CDR3 protein. The sample has around 14,000 distinct CDR3 sequences, 40% to 65% seen once. These receptors are not linked to any known antigen. Sequencing used CD4+ T cells from blood, cultured in vitro, obtained before SARS-CoV-2 vaccination. Receptors originate from a human donor who had recovered from COVID-19. CDR3s include the opening cysteine and the closing phenylalanine or tryptophan. Fields, in order: V gene, clone size, D gene, J gene, CDR3 protein, CDR3 DNA. A D gene is named only where the DNA matches it firmly. Rows may omit the clone size; those that give it use once, few, many or a size class.

TRBV9	-	-	TRBJ1-1	CASSVNRAGTEAFF	TGTGCCAGCAGCGTAAACAGGGCGGGGACTGAAGCTTTCTTT
TRBV18	few	-	TRBJ2-2	CASSPPGRAGGELFF	TGTGCCAGCTCACCACCCGGCAGGGCAGGCGGGGAGCTGTTTTTT
TRBV6-1	-	TRBD2	TRBJ2-3	CASSELAGADTQYF	TGTGCCAGCAGTGAACTAGCGGGAGCAGATACGCAGTATTTT
TRBV9	-	TRBD1	TRBJ1-2	CASSALDGQGNYGYTF	TGTGCCAGCAGCGCCCTGGACGGACAGGGTAACTATGGCTACACCTTC
TRBV6-5	-	-	TRBJ2-7	CASSYTDGQVQYF	TGTGCCAGCAGTTACACGGACGGGCAGGTGCAGTACTTC
TRBV5-6	-	-	TRBJ2-7	CASSLGIYEQYF	TGTGCCAGCAGCTTGGGGATCTACGAGCAGTACTTC
TRBV20-1	few	-	TRBJ2-5	CSARVSGKETQYF	TGCAGTGCTAGAGTGTCGGGGAAAGAGACCCAGTACTTC
TRBV30	few	-	TRBJ2-5	CAWSALDRIQETQYF	TGTGCCTGGAGTGCTTTGGACCGAATCCAAGAGACCCAGTACTTC
TRBV7-9	-	TRBD1	TRBJ2-3	CASSVGQGSRRFTDTQYF	TGTGCCAGCAGCGTGGGACAGGGAAGCCGCCGGTTCACAGATACGCAGTATTTT
TRBV28	few	-	TRBJ1-6	CASSLGSAGVASPLHF	TGTGCCAGCAGTTTAGGGTCCGCGGGGGTTGCTTCACCCCTCCACTTT
TRBV5-1	few	-	TRBJ2-3	CASSLGDGSTDTQYF	TGCGCCAGCAGCTTGGGGGACGGGAGCACAGATACGCAGTATTTT
TRBV20-1	few	TRBD1	TRBJ1-1	CSAGGDRGNTEAFF	TGCAGTGCTGGGGGGGACAGGGGGAACACTGAAGCTTTCTTT
TRBV20-1	-	TRBD2	TRBJ2-3	CSAPNSGSWGTDTQYF	TGCAGTGCCCCTAATAGCGGGAGTTGGGGGACAGATACGCAGTATTTT
TRBV12-3/TRBV12-4	-	-	TRBJ2-7	CASSLDGQLREQYF	TGTGCCAGCAGTTTAGATGGACAGCTGAGAGAGCAGTACTTC